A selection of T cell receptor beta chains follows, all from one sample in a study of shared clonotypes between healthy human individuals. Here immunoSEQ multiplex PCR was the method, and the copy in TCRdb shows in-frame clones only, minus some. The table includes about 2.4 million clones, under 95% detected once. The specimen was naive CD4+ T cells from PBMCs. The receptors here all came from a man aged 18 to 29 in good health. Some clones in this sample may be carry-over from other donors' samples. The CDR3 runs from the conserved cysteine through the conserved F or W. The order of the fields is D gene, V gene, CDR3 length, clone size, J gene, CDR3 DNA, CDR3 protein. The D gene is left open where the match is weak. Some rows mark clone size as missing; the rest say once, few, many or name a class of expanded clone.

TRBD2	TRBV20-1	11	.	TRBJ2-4	TGCAGTGCCTCTAGCGGGGTGGGGGAGTACTTC	CSASSGVGEYF
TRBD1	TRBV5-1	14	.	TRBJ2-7	TGCGCCAGCAGGTCCGGGACAGGGGGCTACGAGCAGTACTTC	CASRSGTGGYEQYF
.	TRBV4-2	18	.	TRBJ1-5	TGTGCCAGCAGCCAAGACGGCTCGGCAGCGAAGAGCAATCAGCCCCAGCATTTT	CASSQDGSAAKSNQPQHF
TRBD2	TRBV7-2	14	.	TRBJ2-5	TGTGCCAGCAGCTTAATGAGCGGGAGGGAGACCCAGTACTTC	CASSLMSGRETQYF
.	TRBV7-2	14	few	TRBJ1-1	TGTGCCAGCAGAAGAAACCCAGAGAACACTGAAGCTTTCTTT	CASRRNPENTEAFF
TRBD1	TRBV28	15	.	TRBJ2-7	TGTGCCAGCAGTCCAGGACAGGCCGCTCGGGACGAGCAGTACTTC	CASSPGQAARDEQYF
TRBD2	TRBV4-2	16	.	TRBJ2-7	TGTGCCAGCAGCCAGGGACTAGCGGACCCTTCCTACGAGCAGTACTTC	CASSQGLADPSYEQYF
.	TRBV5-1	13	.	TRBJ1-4	TGCGCCAGCAGCTTGCAGGGAGGGGAAAAACTGTTTTTT	CASSLQGGEKLFF
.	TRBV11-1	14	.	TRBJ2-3	TGTGCCAGCAGCCCCTCTGGGGGCACAGATACGCAGTATTTT	CASSPSGGTDTQYF
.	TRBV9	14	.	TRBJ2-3	TGTGCCAGCAGCTATTTAATGGACACAGATACGCAGTATTTT	CASSYLMDTDTQYF
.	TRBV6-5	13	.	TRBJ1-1	TGTGCCAGCAGAGCGCAGATGAACACTGAAGCTTTCTTT	CASRAQMNTEAFF
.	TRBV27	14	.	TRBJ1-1	TGTGCCAGCATTCGTTCAGGGGCGAGGACTGAAGCTTTCTTT	CASIRSGARTEAFF
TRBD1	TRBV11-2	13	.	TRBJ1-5	TGTGCCAGCAGCCGTGACAGGGACCAGCCCCAGCATTTT	CASSRDRDQPQHF
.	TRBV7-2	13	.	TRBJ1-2	TGTGCCAGCAGCTTTTCAGGGGCCTCTGGCTACACCTTC	CASSFSGASGYTF
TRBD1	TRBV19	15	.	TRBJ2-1	TGTGCCAGTTCTACGCCGGGACAGGGGTACAATGAGCAGTTCTTC	CASSTPGQGYNEQFF
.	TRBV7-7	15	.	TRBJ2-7	TGTGCCAGCAGCCCATCCCTGACTAACACCTACGAGCAGTACTTC	CASSPSLTNTYEQYF
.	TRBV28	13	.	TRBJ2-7	TGTGCCAGCACCCACGGGGCCTCCTACGAGCAGTACTTC	CASTHGASYEQYF
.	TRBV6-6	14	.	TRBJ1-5	TGTGCCAGCAGTCGAGAGAGGGGGTATCAGCCCCAGCATTTT	CASSRERGYQPQHF
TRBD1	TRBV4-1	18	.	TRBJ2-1	TGCGCCAGCAGCAAAGGAATATTAGTGCGACAGGGAGAAATTGAGCAGTTCTTC	CASSKGILVRQGEIEQFF
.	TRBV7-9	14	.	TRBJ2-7	TGTGCCAGCAGCTTAGCATTCAGGGCCTACGAGCAGTACTTC	CASSLAFRAYEQYF
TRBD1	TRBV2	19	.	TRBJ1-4	TGTGCCAGCAGTGGAGCGTCCGGGACAGGGGGCAGGAATAATGAAAAACTGTTTTTT	CASSGASGTGGRNNEKLFF
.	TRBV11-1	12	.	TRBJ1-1	TGTGCCAGCAGCTTAAAGGGGCTTGAAGCTTTCTTT	CASSLKGLEAFF
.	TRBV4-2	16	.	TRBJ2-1	TGTGCCAGCAGCCGCCTGCCAGCCAGCTCCTCCAATGAGCAGTTCTTC	CASSRLPASSSNEQFF
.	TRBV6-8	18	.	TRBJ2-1	TGTGCCAGCAGTTATGGTACCCCTCGCGGGACGGCCTACAATGAGCAGTTCTTC	CASSYGTPRGTAYNEQFF
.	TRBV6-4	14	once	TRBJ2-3	TGTGCCAGCAGCCTTGGACCTTTCACAGATACGCAGTATTTT	CASSLGPFTDTQYF
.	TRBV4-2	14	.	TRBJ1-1	TGTGCCAGCAGCCCAGAACCTAGGGGAACTGAAGCTTTCTTT	CASSPEPRGTEAFF
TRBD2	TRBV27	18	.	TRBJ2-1	TGTGCCAGCAGTTTTGGTCACCCAGCGGGAAGGTCCTACAATGAGCAGTTCTTC	CASSFGHPAGRSYNEQFF
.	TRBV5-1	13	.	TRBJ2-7	TGCGCCAGCAGCTTGGCGGAGAACTACGAGCAGTACTTC	CASSLAENYEQYF
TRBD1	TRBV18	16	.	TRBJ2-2	TGTGCCAGCTCCCAACAGGGGGCCCTAAACACCGGGGAGCTGTTTTTT	CASSQQGALNTGELFF
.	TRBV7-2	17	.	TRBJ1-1	TGTGCCAGCAGCAGCAAGGTAGGGGGGGCCCTACCCCTTGAAGCTTTCTTT	CASSSKVGGALPLEAFF
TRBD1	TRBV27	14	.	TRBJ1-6	TGTGCCAGCACGGACGGGACAGGGATTTCACCCCTCCACTTT	CASTDGTGISPLHF
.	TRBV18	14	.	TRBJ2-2	TGTGCCAGCTCACCACCCGGGACTCCCGGGGAGCTGTTTTTT	CASSPPGTPGELFF
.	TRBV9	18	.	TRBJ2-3	TGTGCCAGCAGCGTAGAGCCAGGGACGTTAGGTAGCACAGATACGCAGTATTTT	CASSVEPGTLGSTDTQYF
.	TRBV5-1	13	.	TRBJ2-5	TGCGCCAGCAGCTCGGGACCTTCAGGGACCCAGTACTTC	CASSSGPSGTQYF
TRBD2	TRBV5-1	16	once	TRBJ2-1	TGCGCCAGCAGCCCCGCGAATATAGCGGGAGTACATGAGCAGTTCTTC	CASSPANIAGVHEQFF
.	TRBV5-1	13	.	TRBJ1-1	TGCGCCAGCAGTTCCCCGGCAAACACTGAAGCTTTCTTT	CASSSPANTEAFF
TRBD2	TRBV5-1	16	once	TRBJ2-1	TGCGCCAGCAGCTTGGGGGGCGGGAGTGTCTACAATGAGCAGTTCTTC	CASSLGGGSVYNEQFF
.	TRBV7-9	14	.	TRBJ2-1	TGTGCCAGCAGCTTAGCTGTGGGGATCGATGAGCAGTTCTTC	CASSLAVGIDEQFF
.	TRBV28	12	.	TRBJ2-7	TGTGCCAGCAGAAGTACAACCTACGAGCAGTACTTC	CASRSTTYEQYF
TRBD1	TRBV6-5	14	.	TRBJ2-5	TGTGCCAGCAGTTACGGGACAGCCCAAGAGACCCAGTACTTC	CASSYGTAQETQYF
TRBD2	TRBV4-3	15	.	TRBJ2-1	TGCGCCAGCAGCCGGGACGGGAGGGGCTACAATGAGCAGTTCTTC	CASSRDGRGYNEQFF
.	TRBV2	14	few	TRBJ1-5	TGTGCCAGCAGTGTTATCAGAGATAATCAGCCCCAGCATTTT	CASSVIRDNQPQHF
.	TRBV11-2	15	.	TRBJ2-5	TGTGCCAGCAGCTTAGGGACAGAATTACAAGAGACCCAGTACTTC	CASSLGTELQETQYF
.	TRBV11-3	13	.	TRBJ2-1	TGTGCCAGCAGCTTATCCATAGTGAGTGAGCAGTTCTTC	CASSLSIVSEQFF
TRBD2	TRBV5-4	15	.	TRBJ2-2	TGTGCCAGCAGCTCCCGGCTAGCGGGCACCGGGGAGCTGTTTTTT	CASSSRLAGTGELFF
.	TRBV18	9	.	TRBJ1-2	TGTGCCAGCCCCCCTGGCTACACCTTC	CASPPGYTF
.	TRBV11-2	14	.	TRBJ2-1	TGTGCCAGCAGGTCAGGGGCATCCTACAATGAGCAGTTCTTC	CASRSGASYNEQFF
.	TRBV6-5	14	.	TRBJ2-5	TGTGCCAGCAGTTTACACAGGGAAATGGAGACCCAGTACTTC	CASSLHREMETQYF
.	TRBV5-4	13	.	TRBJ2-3	TGTGCCAGCAGCTCCCGGGGTGGAGATACGCAGTATTTT	CASSSRGGDTQYF
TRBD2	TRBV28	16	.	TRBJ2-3	TGTGCCAGCAGCCGAGGGACTAGCGGGAGAGGGGATACGCAGTATTTT	CASSRGTSGRGDTQYF
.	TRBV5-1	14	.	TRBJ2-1	TGCGCCAGCAGCTTGGCTCTAGCGAACAATGAGCAGTTCTTC	CASSLALANNEQFF
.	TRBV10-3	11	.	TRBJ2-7	TGTGCCATCAGTGAAGAAATGGAGCAGTACTTC	CAISEEMEQYF
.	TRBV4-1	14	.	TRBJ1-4	TGCGCCAGCAGCCAGACAGGTAAAGGTGAAAAACTGTTTTTT	CASSQTGKGEKLFF
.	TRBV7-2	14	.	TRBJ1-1	TGTGCCAGCAGCCTCGGGCAGACTAACACTGAAGCTTTCTTT	CASSLGQTNTEAFF
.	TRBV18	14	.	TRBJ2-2	TGTGCCAGCTCACGGGACACCAACACCGGGGAGCTGTTTTTT	CASSRDTNTGELFF